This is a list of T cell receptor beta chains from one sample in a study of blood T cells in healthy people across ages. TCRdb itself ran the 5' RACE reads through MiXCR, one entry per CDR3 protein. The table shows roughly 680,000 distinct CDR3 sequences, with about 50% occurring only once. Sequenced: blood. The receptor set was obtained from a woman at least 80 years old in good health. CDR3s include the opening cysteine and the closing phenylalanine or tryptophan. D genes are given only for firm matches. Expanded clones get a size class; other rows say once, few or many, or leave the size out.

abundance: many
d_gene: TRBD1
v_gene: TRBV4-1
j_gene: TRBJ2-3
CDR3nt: TGCGCCAGCAGCCAAGGACAGGGGGACATCACAGATACGCAGTATTTT
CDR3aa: CASSQGQGDITDTQYF

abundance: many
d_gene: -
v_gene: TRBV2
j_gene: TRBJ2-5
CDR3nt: TGTGCCAGCATGGGGGGACTGACCCAGTACTTC
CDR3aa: CASMGGLTQYF

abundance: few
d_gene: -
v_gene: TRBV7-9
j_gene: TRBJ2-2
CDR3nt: TGTGCCAGCAGCTCTATTCAGGGAACACAAAACACCGGGGAGCTGTTTTTT
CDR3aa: CASSSIQGTQNTGELFF

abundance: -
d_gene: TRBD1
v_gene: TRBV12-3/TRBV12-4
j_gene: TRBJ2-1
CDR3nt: TGTGCCAGCGGGACAGGGGTCGATGAGCAGTTCTTC
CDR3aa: CASGTGVDEQFF

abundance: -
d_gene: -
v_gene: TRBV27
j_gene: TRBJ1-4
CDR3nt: TGTGCCAGCAGTTCATACGGGGAGGGCGAAAAACTGTTTTTT
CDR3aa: CASSSYGEGEKLFF

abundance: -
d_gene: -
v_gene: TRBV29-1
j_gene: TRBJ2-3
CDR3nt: TGCAGCGTTGAAGTGACGCAGGGGCCGGAGGCAGATACGCAGTATTTT
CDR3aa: CSVEVTQGPEADTQYF

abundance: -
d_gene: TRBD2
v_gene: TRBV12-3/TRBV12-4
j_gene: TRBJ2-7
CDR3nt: TGTGCCAGCAGTACCTCCTACGCTAGCGGGAGGAGCTCCTACAATGAGCAGTACTTC
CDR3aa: CASSTSYASGRSSYNEQYF

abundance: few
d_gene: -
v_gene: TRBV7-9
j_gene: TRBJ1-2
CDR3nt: TGTGCCAGCAGCTTAGTGAAGGGGTCTGACTATGGCTACACCTTC
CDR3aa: CASSLVKGSDYGYTF

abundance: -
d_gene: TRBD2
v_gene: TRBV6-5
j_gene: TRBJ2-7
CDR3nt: TGTGCCACAGTAACCATAGCGGGGGAGGACTACGAGCAGTACTTC
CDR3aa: CATVTIAGEDYEQYF

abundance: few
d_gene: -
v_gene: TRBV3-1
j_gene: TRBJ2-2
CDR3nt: TGTGCCAGCAGCCCCCGGGACTTCAACACCGGGGAGCTGTTTTTT
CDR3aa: CASSPRDFNTGELFF

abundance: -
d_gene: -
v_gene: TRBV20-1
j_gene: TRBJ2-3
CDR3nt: TGCAGTGCTAGTGGGGCTTCTAGCACAGATACGCAGTATTTT
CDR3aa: CSASGASSTDTQYF

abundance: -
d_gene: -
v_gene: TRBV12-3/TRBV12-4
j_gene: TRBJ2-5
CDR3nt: TGTGCCAGCAGTCCTACGTACGGGGCGCAGTGGGTGTACTTC
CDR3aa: CASSPTYGAQWVYF

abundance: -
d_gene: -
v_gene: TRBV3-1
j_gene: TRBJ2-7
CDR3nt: TGTGCCAGCAGCCTTAGTAGCACTCCCCCCTACAATGAGCAGTACTTC
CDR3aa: CASSLSSTPPYNEQYF

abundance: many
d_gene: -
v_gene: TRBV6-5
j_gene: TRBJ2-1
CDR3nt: TGTGCCAGCAGTCCCATGGGGCATTACAATGAGCAGTTCTTC
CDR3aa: CASSPMGHYNEQFF

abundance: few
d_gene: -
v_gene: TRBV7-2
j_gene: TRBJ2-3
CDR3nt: TGTGCCAGCAGCTTAGGCCCAGCGGGTTTAAGCACAGATACGCAGTATTTT
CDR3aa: CASSLGPAGLSTDTQYF

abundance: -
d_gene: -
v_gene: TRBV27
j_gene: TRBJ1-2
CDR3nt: TGTGCCAGCAGGGGCCGCGGATCTAACTATGGCTACACCTTC
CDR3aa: CASRGRGSNYGYTF

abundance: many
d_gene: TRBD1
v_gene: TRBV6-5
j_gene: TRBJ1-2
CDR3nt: TGTGCCAGCAGAGAGAGAGGGACAGCCACATATGGCTACACCTTC
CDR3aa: CASRERGTATYGYTF

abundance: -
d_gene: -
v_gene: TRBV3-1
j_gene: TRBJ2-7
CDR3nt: TGTGCCAGCAGCCAAGCGGCCGAGCAGTACTTC
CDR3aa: CASSQAAEQYF

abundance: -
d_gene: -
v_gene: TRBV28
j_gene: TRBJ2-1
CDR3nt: TGTGCCAGCAGACTGCGTGGTGGATGGCAGTTCTTC
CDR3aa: CASRLRGGWQFF

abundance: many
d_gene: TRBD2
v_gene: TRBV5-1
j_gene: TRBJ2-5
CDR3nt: TGCGCCAGCAGCTCCTATATTAACGGCGGGACTAGTTTGGGGACCCAGTACTTC
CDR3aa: CASSSYINGGTSLGTQYF

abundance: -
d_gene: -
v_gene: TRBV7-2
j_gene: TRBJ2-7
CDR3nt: TGTGCCAGCAGCTTAGGCAGGGCATTTGGCGAGCAGTACTTC
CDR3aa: CASSLGRAFGEQYF

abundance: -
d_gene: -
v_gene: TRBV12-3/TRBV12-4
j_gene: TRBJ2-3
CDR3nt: TGTGCCAGCAGATTACGACGGGATACGCAGTATTTT
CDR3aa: CASRLRRDTQYF

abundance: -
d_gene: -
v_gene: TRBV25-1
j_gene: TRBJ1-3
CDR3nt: TGTGCCAGCAATAGGGCCCAGGGAAACACCATATATTTT
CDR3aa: CASNRAQGNTIYF

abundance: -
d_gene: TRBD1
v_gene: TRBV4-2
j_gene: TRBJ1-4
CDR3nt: TGTGCCAGCAGCCAAGCGCCGGGACAGGGTAGCGAAAAACTGTTTTTT
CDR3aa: CASSQAPGQGSEKLFF

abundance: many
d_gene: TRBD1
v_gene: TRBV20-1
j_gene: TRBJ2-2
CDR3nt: TGCAGTGCTCGGGACAGGGAGGACACCGGGGAGCTGTTTTTT
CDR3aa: CSARDREDTGELFF

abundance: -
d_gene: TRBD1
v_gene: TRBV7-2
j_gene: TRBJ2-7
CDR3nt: TGTGCCAGCAGTTCCCGGGACAGGGGGCGCTACGAGCAGTACTTC
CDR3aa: CASSSRDRGRYEQYF

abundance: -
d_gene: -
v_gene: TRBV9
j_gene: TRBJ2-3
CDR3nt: TGTGCCAGCAGCGTACCCCCGACTACAGATACGCAGTATTTT
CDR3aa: CASSVPPTTDTQYF

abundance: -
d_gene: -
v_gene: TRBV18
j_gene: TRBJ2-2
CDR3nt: TGTGCCAGCTCACCAATGACCGGGGAGCTGTTTTTT
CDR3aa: CASSPMTGELFF

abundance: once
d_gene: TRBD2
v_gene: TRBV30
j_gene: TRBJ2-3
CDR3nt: TGTGCCTGGAGACGTTCTAGCGGCTTACTAGATACGCAGTATTTT
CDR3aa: CAWRRSSGLLDTQYF

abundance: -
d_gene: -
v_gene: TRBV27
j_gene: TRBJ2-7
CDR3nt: TGTGCCAGCAGTGTATCGGGGGCAGTCTACGAGCAGTACTTC
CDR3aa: CASSVSGAVYEQYF

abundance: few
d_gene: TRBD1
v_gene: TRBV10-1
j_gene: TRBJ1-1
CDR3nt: TGCGCCAGCAGTGAGGCCGGAGCGGACAGGCGGTATGAAGCTTTCTTT
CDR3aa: CASSEAGADRRYEAFF

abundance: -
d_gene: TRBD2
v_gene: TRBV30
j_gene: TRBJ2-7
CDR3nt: TGTGCCTTGGGTCTAGCGGGAGTCTACGAGCAGTACTTC
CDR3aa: CALGLAGVYEQYF

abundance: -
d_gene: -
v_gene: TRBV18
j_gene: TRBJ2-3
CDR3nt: TGTGCCAGCGCACTTCGGACAGATACGCAGTATTTT
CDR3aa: CASALRTDTQYF

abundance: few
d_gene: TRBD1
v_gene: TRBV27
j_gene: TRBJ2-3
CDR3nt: TGTGCCAGCAGTTTACCGGGACAGGACACAGATACGCAGTATTTT
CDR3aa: CASSLPGQDTDTQYF

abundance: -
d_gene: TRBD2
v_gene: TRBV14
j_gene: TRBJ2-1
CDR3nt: TGTGCCAGCAGCCTACTAGCGGGAGATGAGTTCTTC
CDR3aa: CASSLLAGDEFF

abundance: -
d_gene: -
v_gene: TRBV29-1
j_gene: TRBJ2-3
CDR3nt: TGCAGCGTTGAGGGTCCAGAACACACAGATACGCAGTATTTT
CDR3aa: CSVEGPEHTDTQYF

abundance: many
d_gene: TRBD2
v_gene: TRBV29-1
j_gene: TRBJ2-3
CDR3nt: TGCAGCGTCGGGGGACTAGCGACAGATACGCAGTATTTT
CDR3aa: CSVGGLATDTQYF

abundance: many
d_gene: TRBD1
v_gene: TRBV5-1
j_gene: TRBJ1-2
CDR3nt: TGCGCCAGCAGCTTGTACACAGGGGGCGATGGCTACACCTTC
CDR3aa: CASSLYTGGDGYTF

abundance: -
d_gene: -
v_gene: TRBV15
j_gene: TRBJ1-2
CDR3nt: TGTGCCACCAGCAGAGGATGGGGGAGCGGGTTTGGCTACACCTTC
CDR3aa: CATSRGWGSGFGYTF

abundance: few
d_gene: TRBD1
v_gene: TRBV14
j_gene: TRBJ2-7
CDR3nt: TGTGCCAGCAGCCAATCCGGGACAGGGACCTACGAGCAGTACTTC
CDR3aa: CASSQSGTGTYEQYF

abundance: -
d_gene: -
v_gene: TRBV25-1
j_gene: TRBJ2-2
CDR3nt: TGTGCCAGCGGAGACAGAGGGGAGCTGTTTTTT
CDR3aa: CASGDRGELFF

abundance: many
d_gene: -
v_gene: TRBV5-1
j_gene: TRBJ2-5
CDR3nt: TGCGCCAGCAGCTTAATGAACAGGGAAGAGACCCAGTACTTC
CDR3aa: CASSLMNREETQYF